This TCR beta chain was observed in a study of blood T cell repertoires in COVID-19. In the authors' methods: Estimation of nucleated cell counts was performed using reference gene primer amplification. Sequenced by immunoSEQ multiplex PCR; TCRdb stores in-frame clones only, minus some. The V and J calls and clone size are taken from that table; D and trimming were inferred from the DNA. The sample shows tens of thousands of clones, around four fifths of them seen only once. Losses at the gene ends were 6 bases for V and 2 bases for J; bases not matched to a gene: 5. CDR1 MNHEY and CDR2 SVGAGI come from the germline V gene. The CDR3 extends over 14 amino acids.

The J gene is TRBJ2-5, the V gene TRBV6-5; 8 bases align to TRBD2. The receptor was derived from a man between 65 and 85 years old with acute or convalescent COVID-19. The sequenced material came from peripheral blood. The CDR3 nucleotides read TGTGCCAGCAGACCGGGACTAGGGCAAGAGACCCAGTACTTC. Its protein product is CASRPGLGQETQYF.